This T cell receptor beta chain stems from a study of vaccination and CD4 T cells after COVID-19. As to treatment: approximately nine-day PBMC culture with coronavirus spike peptide pools or control peptides (ViraFEST assay). ViraFEST enlarged antigen-specific T cell populations with peptide pools and afterwards sequenced TCRs. With respect to this clonotype: Its target is unknown.

An Oncomine TCR Beta short-read assay was used to sequence the DNA from cultured CD4+ T cells. TCRdb used MiXCR to reprocess the PCR reads, holding one entry per CDR3 protein. The top ten hold around 9.3% of the sample, which has roughly 14,000 distinct CDR3 sequences, 50% to 65% seen once. The material sequenced was CD4+ T cells from blood, cultured in vitro, taken before SARS-CoV-2 vaccination. The sequence came from a human donor who had recovered from COVID-19.

CDR3 in DNA: TGTGCCACCAGCAGAGATCAGGGCAGGGGGGGCTATGGCTACACCTTC. The encoded protein is CATSRDQGRGGYGYTF. The V call is TRBV15, the J call TRBJ1-2, with TRBD1 identical over 7 bases. This CDR3 spans 16 amino acids. V dropped 0 bases and J dropped 4; count of bases not matched to a gene: 8. CDR1 and CDR2 from the germline V gene are LNHNV and YYDKDF (reference sequence).